Presented here are 16 T cell receptor beta chains from one specimen sequenced in a study of cytomegalovirus exposure and HLA in healthy donors. PCR primers comprised 60 Vbeta and 13 Jbeta primers. TCRdb keeps only in-frame clones here, not all; method: immunoSEQ multiplex PCR. The data contain 85,000 to 120,000 clones, more than 60% of them singletons. Material: PBMCs. The source of these receptors is a woman in her forties or fifties in good health and CMV-seropositive.

The CDR3 spells CASTKNQPQHF. Here the CDR3 DNA reads TGTGCCAGCACCAAAAATCAGCCCCAGCATTTT. The V call is TRBV28, the J call TRBJ1-5, with D hard to call. V shed 7 bases and J shed 4 bases, with 5 bases lying between them. This CDR3 region has 11 residues. Germline CDR1 MDHEN, CDR2 SYDVKM.

The chain has TRBV6-1 and TRBJ2-2; D perhaps matches TRBD1 (6 bases). Trimming cost V 5 bases and J 0 bases, with 10 bases left between them. Germline CDR1 reads MNHNS; CDR2 reads SASEGT. The CDR3 is 15 residues long. CDR3 in DNA: TGTGCCAGCAGTAGAGGGGGTCCGAACACCGGGGAGCTGTTTTTT. Translated, it gives CASSRGGPNTGELFF.

The genes are TRBV7-9 and TRBJ1-1; 9 nucleotides agree with TRBD1. Trimming removed 4 bases from V and 9 bases from J; junction bases left unmatched: 6. The germline V gene has CDR1 SEHNR and CDR2 FQNEAQ (reference sequence). This CDR3 comprises 13 residues. Here the CDR3 reads CASSSTTGGKAFF. Here the CDR3 DNA reads TGTGCCAGCAGCTCCACCACAGGGGGCAAAGCTTTCTTT.

The V gene is TRBV13, the J gene TRBJ2-7, with TRBD1 as a possible D gene (6 bases). CDR1 and CDR2 from the germline V gene are PRHDT and FYEKMQ (reference sequence). V was shortened by 5 bases and J by 2 bases, with 10 bases between the two germline ends. This CDR3 region has 13 residues. Written as DNA, the CDR3 is TGTGCCAGCAGCGTTAACAGGGCCTACGAGCAGTACTTC. It encodes CASSVNRAYEQYF.

The chain uses TRBV15 and TRBJ2-3, with 11 nucleotides matching TRBD2. V trimming: 1 base; J trimming: 4 bases; junction bases outside the gene matches: 10. Per germline, CDR1 LNHNV and CDR2 YYDKDF (reference sequence). CDR3 size: 18 residues. CDR3 amino acids: CATSRGYLRLAGSDTQYF. CDR3 nucleotide sequence: TGTGCCACCAGCAGAGGTTACCTGCGACTAGCGGGGTCAGATACGCAGTATTTT.

This clone turned up a few times. The chain employs TRBV4-2 and TRBJ1-4; TRBD1 matches 11 bases. V lost 4 bases and J lost 5; bases outside the gene matches: 6. CDR1 is LGHNA and CDR2 is YNFKEQ in the germline V gene. This CDR3 comprises 16 residues. CDR3 amino acids: CASSPKGQGGNEKLFF. DNA for the CDR3: TGTGCCAGCAGCCCCAAGGGACAGGGGGGAAATGAAAAACTGTTTTTT.

V usage is TRBV18 and J usage is TRBJ1-1, with 7 bases identical to TRBD1. The J segment lost 8 bases and the V segment lost 10 bases, leaving 13 bases of the junction unmatched. The CDR3 spans 13 residues. The germline gives CDR1 KGHSH, CDR2 LQKENI. The CDR3 sequence: CATSFGQVDEAFF. The CDR3, as DNA: TGTGCCACTTCTTTTGGACAGGTCGACGAAGCTTTCTTT. The full variable domain, rest sourced from reference TRBV18 and TRBJ1-1, is NAGVMQNPRHLVRRRGQEARLRCSPMKGHSHVYWYRQLPEEGLKFMVYLQKENIIDESGMPKERFSAEFPKEGPSILRIQQVVRGDSAAYFCATSFGQVDEAFFGQGTRLTVV.

V and J are TRBV7-9 and TRBJ1-1; D not certain. V lost 1 base and J 2 bases, leaving 5 bases between the germline ends. In germline, CDR1 is SEHNR, CDR2 FQNEAQ (reference sequence). The CDR3 length is 13 residues. Here the CDR3 reads CASSLDRNTEAFF. CDR3 bases: TGTGCCAGCAGCTTAGACAGAAACACTGAAGCTTTCTTT. The full variable domain, rest sourced from reference TRBV7-9 and TRBJ1-1, is DTGVSQNPRHKITKRGQNVTFRCDPISEHNRLYWYRQTLGQGPEFLTYFQNEAQLEKSRLLSDRFSAERPKGSFSTLEIQRTEQGDSAMYLCASSLDRNTEAFFGQGTRLTVV.

The sample holds one count of this clone. J is TRBJ1-6 and V is TRBV5-1; no definite D call. The V and J ends lost 4 bases and 7 bases respectively, with 9 bases between them. The CDR3 consists of 13 residues. Germline assignment: CDR1 SGHRS and CDR2 YFSETQ. CDR3 sequence (DNA): TGCGCCAGCAGCGCCGACATAAATTCACCCCTCCACTTT. This codes for CASSADINSPLHF.

The chain couples TRBV30 to TRBJ2-7, with D tentatively TRBD1 (5 bases). CDR1 GTSNPN and CDR2 SVGIG come from the germline V gene (reference sequence). The V and J ends lost 0 bases and 6 bases respectively, with 18 bases between them. This CDR3 comprises 15 residues. CDR3 sequence (DNA): TGTGCCTGGAGTGTACTCATAGGAGACAGAGGCGAGCAGTACTTC. Translated, it gives CAWSVLIGDRGEQYF.

The V call is TRBV19, the J call TRBJ1-2, with D unresolved. V gave up 3 bases and J gave up 5 bases, with 7 bases separating them. CDR3 length: 12 residues. CDR1 and CDR2 from the germline V gene are LNHDA and SQIVND (reference sequence). CDR3 residues: CASSISVYGYTF. In DNA, the CDR3 is TGTGCCAGTAGTATTTCGGTTTATGGCTACACCTTC.

This CDR3 reads CASSLDPGGTGDYGYTF. CDR3 in DNA: TGCGCCAGCAGCTTGGACCCCGGGGGAACGGGAGACTATGGCTACACCTTC. This chain links TRBV5-1 with TRBJ1-2; D might be TRBD1 (5 bases). The CDR3 consists of 17 residues. Germline V gives CDR1 SGHRS, CDR2 YFSETQ. Deletions cut 0 bases from V and 3 bases from J, with 18 bases between.

This chain links TRBV30 with TRBJ2-7; D is undetermined. Trimming stripped 2 bases from V and 2 bases from J, with 19 bases between. Germline V gene data show CDR1 as GTSNPN and CDR2 as SVGIG (reference sequence). CDR3 length: 16 amino acids. The CDR3 DNA reads as TGTGCCTGGAGTCCCCCCGTAGTAAGTACGACCTACGAGCAGTACTTC. It yields the protein CAWSPPVVSTTYEQYF.

The chain links TRBV5-8 to TRBJ1-2, with D perhaps TRBD1 (5 bases). The CDR3 covers 15 residues. V dropped 0 bases and J dropped 2 bases, with 11 bases sitting between them. Germline V lookup: CDR1 SGHTS, CDR2 YDEGEE. The CDR3 region has the DNA TGTGCCAGCAGCTTGGATCTCTCAGGGAACTATGGCTACACCTTC. This codes for CASSLDLSGNYGYTF.

In its sample, this clone was seen a few times. This chain connects TRBV28 to TRBJ1-1, with no clear D. The CDR3 has 14 residues. V lost 6 bases to trimming and J lost 8 bases, with 19 bases between them. The V gene's germline CDR1 is MDHEN and CDR2 SYDVKM. The CDR3 loop is CASSDSGLNKEAFF. In DNA form, the CDR3 reads TGTGCCAGCAGCGACTCCGGACTGAACAAAGAAGCTTTCTTT. Full variable domain (rest looked up from reference TRBV28 and TRBJ1-1): DVKVTQSSRYLVKRTGEKVFLECVQDMDHENMFWYRQDPGLGLRLIYFSYDVKMKEKGDIPEGYSVSREKKERFSLILESASTNQTSMYLCASSDSGLNKEAFFGQGTRLTVV.

The rearrangement joins TRBV28 to TRBJ2-3; D is perhaps TRBD2 (5 bases). The CDR3 is made up of 15 amino acids. CDR1 and CDR2 (germline): MDHEN, SYDVKM. Trimming cost V 7 bases and J 0 bases, with 14 bases left between them. The CDR3 reads CASTLGRISTDTQYF. The CDR3 nucleotides read TGTGCCAGCACCCTGGGGAGAATTAGCACAGATACGCAGTATTTT.